This entry concerns a single TCR beta chain. What it binds is not known. The data were obtained in a study of cytomegalovirus exposure and HLA in healthy donors. Study in general: An earlier analysis found 110 million or so unique TCR beta sequences from around 180 million T cells. Study-wide findings and caveats: Among TCR beta chains of equal frequency, HLA-associated ones were more clonally expanded in a later analysis. About 87% or about 30% of the time was how often most TCR beta V segments were productive, according to an earlier analysis. HLA alleles showed associations with about 17,000 TCR beta sequences in a later analysis, at a 0.05 false discovery rate.

This CDR3 has 18 amino acids. Germline V gives CDR1 MGHDK, CDR2 SYGVNS. The V end lost 6 bases, the J end lost 3 bases, and 27 bases lay between the germline ends. The PCR used 60 Vbeta and 13 Jbeta primers. Generated by immunoSEQ multiplex PCR, the TCRdb table keeps only in-frame clones and is missing some. The data show 55,000 to 85,000 clones, 86% seen once. The sequenced sample was PBMCs. This sequence originates from a woman aged 25 to 39 in good health and CMV-seronegative. This sequence joins TRBV25-1 and TRBJ2-7; D is perhaps TRBD1 (6 bases). CDR3 nucleotide sequence: TGTGCCAGCAGCCCGGATGCCATGGGGACACGAGCGGACTACGAGCAGTACTTC. Its protein is CASSPDAMGTRADYEQYF.